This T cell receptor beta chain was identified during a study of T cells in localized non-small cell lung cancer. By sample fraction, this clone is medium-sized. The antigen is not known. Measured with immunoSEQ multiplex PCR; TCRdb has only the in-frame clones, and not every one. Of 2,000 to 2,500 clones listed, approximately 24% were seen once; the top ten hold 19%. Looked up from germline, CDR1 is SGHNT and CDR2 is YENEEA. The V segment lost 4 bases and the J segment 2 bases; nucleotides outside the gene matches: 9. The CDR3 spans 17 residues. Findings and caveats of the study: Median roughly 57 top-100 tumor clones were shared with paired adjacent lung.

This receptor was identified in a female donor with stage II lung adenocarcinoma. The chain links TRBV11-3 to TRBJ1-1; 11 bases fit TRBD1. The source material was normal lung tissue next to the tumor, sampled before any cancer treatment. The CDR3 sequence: CASSSRDRGITNTEAFF. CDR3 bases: TGTGCCAGCAGCTCTAGGGACAGGGGGATTACAAACACTGAAGCTTTCTTT. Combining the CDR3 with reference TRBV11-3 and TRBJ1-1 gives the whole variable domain EAGVVQSPRYKIIEKKQPVAFWCNPISGHNTLYWYLQNLGQGPELLIRYENEEAVDDSQLPKDRFSAERLKGVDSTLKIQPAELGDSAVYLCASSSRDRGITNTEAFFGQGTRLTVV.